This is a list of T cell receptor beta chains from one sample in a study of beta chain features in type 1 diabetes. The table came from immunoSEQ multiplex PCR; TCRdb's copy has only in-frame clones and leaves some out. The table shows some 370,000 clones, with 8.5% to 10% occurring only once. The sample consisted of central memory CD4+ T cells from blood. The receptors shown here come from a man between 25 and 39 years old with type 1 diabetes. CDR3s include the opening cysteine and the closing phenylalanine or tryptophan.

V gene,J gene,CDR3 protein
TRBV28,TRBJ2-1,CASSLRTSAQFF
TRBV30,TRBJ2-3,CAWSTTDTQYF
TRBV5-1,TRBJ1-5,CASSQQGAGQPQHF
TRBV14,TRBJ1-2,CASSPVGLANYGYTF
TRBV27,TRBJ2-6,CASSSIGGANVLTF
TRBV10-3,TRBJ2-4,CAISGGEGRNIQYF
TRBV18,TRBJ1-1,CASSPSGTDTEAFF
TRBV6-1,TRBJ1-2,CASSSDGQSGYTF
TRBV6-6,TRBJ2-7,CASSRTAPYEQYF
TRBV5-1,TRBJ2-5,CASSPSGMGQETQYF
TRBV5-6,TRBJ2-1,CASSSPGTGGYNEQFF
TRBV27,TRBJ2-1,CASSPPSGRAGNEQFF